Presented here are 12 T cell receptor beta chains from one specimen sequenced in a study of shared clonotypes between healthy human individuals. Repertoires were generated with immunoSEQ multiplex PCR, while TCRdb's copy carries only in-frame clones and drops some. The sample lists about 1 million clones; more than 60% were seen once. Sequences were obtained from memory CD4+ T cells sorted from blood. Subset noted: CD45RA-negative fraction. These receptors were obtained from a man in his late teens or twenties in good health.

As concerns this clone: The same CDR3 is also encoded by other DNA sequences in this sample. The chain joins TRBV19 to TRBJ2-5; 13 positions agree with TRBD2. The germline V gene has CDR1 LNHDA and CDR2 SQIVND (reference sequence). V gave up 4 bases and J gave up 1 base; unmatched junction bases: 3. CDR3 length: 16 amino acids. The CDR3 loop is CASSRTSGGLQETQYF. CDR3 nucleotides: TGTGCCAGTAGTAGGACTAGCGGGGGCCTCCAAGAGACCCAGTACTTC.

V and J are TRBV29-1 and TRBJ2-2; TRBD1 matches at 8 bases. Germline V gene sequence: CDR1 SQVTM, CDR2 ANQGSEA. The CDR3 sequence is 14 residues long. The V and J ends lost 4 bases and 6 bases, in that order; junction bases with no gene match: 7. CDR3 sequence: CSVGTGKDAGELFF. DNA of the CDR3: TGCAGCGTTGGGACAGGGAAAGATGCCGGGGAGCTGTTTTTT.

The genes are TRBV19 and TRBJ1-1, with D perhaps TRBD1 (6 bases). CDR1 is LNHDA, CDR2 SQIVND, per germline (reference sequence). CDR3 length: 14 amino acids. The V gene lost 4 bases and the J gene lost 5 bases, with 14 bases spanning the gap. As DNA, the CDR3 is TGTGCCAGTAGTACTTCTTCAGGGGTAACTGAAGCTTTCTTT. Its protein product is CASSTSSGVTEAFF.

The genes are TRBV29-1 and TRBJ2-2; D unresolved. V lost 1 base, J lost 2 bases, and 8 bases lay in between. The CDR3 is made up of 14 amino acids. Germline CDR1 SQVTM, CDR2 ANQGSEA. In DNA, the CDR3 is TGCAGCGTTGAAGTCCTCGATAACACCGGGGAGCTGTTTTTT. Protein product: CSVEVLDNTGELFF.

The chain carries TRBV7-9 and TRBJ1-2; TRBD1 agrees at 9 bases. V lost 5 bases, J lost 8 bases, and 12 bases stayed unmatched. The V gene's germline CDR1 is SEHNR and CDR2 FQNEAQ (reference sequence). This CDR3 has 15 amino acids. The CDR3 sequence: CASSPGQGTSSGYTF. CDR3 nucleotide sequence: TGTGCCAGCAGCCCGGGACAGGGAACTTCTTCCGGCTACACCTTC.

The gene calls are TRBV28 and TRBJ2-7; the D gene is possibly TRBD1 (5 bases). Between the trimmed V and J ends, which lost 2 bases and 2 bases, there was a span of 13 bases. Germline CDR1 reads MDHEN; CDR2 reads SYDVKM. The CDR3 contains 15 residues. The CDR3 reads CASSLPQGNPYEQYF. The CDR3 nucleotides are TGTGCCAGCAGTTTACCCCAGGGAAACCCCTACGAGCAGTACTTC.

The sample holds a few counts of this clone. The rearrangement links TRBV19 to TRBJ1-6; no definite D call. V lost 7 bases and J 0 bases, leaving 10 bases between the germline ends. The germline CDR1 and CDR2 sequences are LNHDA and SQIVND (reference sequence). The CDR3 is 15 residues long. CDR3 sequence reads: CASTPGVSYNSPLHF. Here the CDR3 DNA reads TGTGCCAGTACCCCAGGTGTCTCCTATAATTCACCCCTCCACTTT.

CDR3 protein: CASSLAILMQGGGYTF. As DNA, the CDR3 is TGTGCCAGCAGCTTGGCCATATTGATGCAGGGAGGTGGCTACACCTTC. The chain combines TRBV5-8 with TRBJ1-2, with D perhaps matching TRBD1 (5 bases). V was shortened by 0 bases and J by 7 bases, with 19 bases between the two germline ends. CDR1 and CDR2 from the germline V gene are SGHTS and YDEGEE. The CDR3 runs to 16 residues. The full variable domain, its missing parts supplied by reference TRBV5-8 and TRBJ1-2, is EAGVTQSPTHLIKTRGQQATLRCSPISGHTSVYWYQQALGLGLQFLLWYDEGEERNRGNFPPRFSGRQFPNYSSELNVNALELEDSALYLCASSLAILMQGGGYTFGSGTRLTVV.

The chain is built from TRBV18 and TRBJ2-3; the D is unclear. CDR1 KGHSH and CDR2 LQKENI come from the germline V gene. This CDR3 has 13 residues. V lost 2 bases, J lost 4 bases, and 7 bases lay in between. The CDR3 spells CASSPAGSDTQYF. As DNA, the CDR3 is TGTGCCAGCTCACCAGCAGGTTCAGATACGCAGTATTTT.

The chain employs TRBV30 and TRBJ2-1, with D tentatively TRBD1 (5 bases). The germline V and J ends were trimmed by 2 bases and 2 bases, with 10 bases remaining between them. CDR1 and CDR2 from the germline V gene are GTSNPN and SVGIG (reference sequence). The CDR3 has 14 amino acids. The CDR3 loop reads CAWSKGAPYNEQFF. The CDR3 nucleotides read TGTGCCTGGAGTAAAGGGGCCCCCTACAATGAGCAGTTCTTC. Supplemented by reference TRBV30 and TRBJ2-1, the full variable domain reads SQTIHQWPATLVQPVGSPLSLECTVEGTSNPNLYWYRQAAGRGLQLLFYSVGIGQISSEVPQNLSASRPQDRQFILSSKKLLLSDSGFYLCAWSKGAPYNEQFFGPGTRLTVL.

The CDR3 protein is CAWSTANYGYTF. CDR3 sequence (DNA): TGTGCCTGGAGTACAGCTAACTATGGCTACACCTTC. The chain uses TRBV30 and TRBJ1-2; unclear D gene. The length of the CDR3 is 12 residues. V was trimmed by 2 bases and J by 0 bases, leaving 4 bases between them. Germline values: CDR1 GTSNPN, CDR2 SVGIG (reference sequence).

The chain has TRBV6-1 and TRBJ1-4; D possibly corresponds to TRBD1 (5 bases). Between the trimmed V and J ends, which lost 6 bases and 3 bases, there was a span of 8 bases. This CDR3 comprises 13 residues. Germline values: CDR1 MNHNS, CDR2 SASEGT. CDR3 bases: TGTGCCAGCAGGGGGCAGCCTAATGAAAAACTGTTTTTT. Protein product: CASRGQPNEKLFF.